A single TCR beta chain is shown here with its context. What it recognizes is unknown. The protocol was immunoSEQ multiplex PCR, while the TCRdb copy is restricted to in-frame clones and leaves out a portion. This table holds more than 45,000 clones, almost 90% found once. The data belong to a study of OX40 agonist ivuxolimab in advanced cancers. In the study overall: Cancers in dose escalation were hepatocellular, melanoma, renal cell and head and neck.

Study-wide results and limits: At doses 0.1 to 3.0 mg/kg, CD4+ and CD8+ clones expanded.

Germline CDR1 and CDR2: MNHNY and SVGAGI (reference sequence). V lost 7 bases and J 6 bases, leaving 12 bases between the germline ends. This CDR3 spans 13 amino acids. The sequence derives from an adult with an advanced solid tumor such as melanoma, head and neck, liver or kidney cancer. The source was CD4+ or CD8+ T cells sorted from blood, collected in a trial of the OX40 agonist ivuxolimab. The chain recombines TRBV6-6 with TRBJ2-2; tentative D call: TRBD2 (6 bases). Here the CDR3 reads CASIAKRAGELFF. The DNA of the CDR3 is TGTGCCAGCATCGCAAAGCGGGCCGGGGAGCTGTTTTTT.